This T cell receptor beta chain derives from a study of regulatory T cells in long-lasting Graves disease. From germline, CDR1 is MNHEY and CDR2 SVGAGI. This CDR3 has 15 amino acids. Trimming took 4 bases from V and 4 from J, leaving 15 bases between them. Overall study findings and caveats: Patients with persistent disease showed a bias toward TRBV28, TRBJ1-2 and TRBJ2-5. Persistent cases of Graves' showed reduced TCR diversity relative to newly diagnosed patients.

The sample holds many counts of this clonotype. Its matching antigen is unknown. To make TCR beta libraries, researchers used iRepertoire HTBI primers and Arm-PCR of CDR3 regions. TCRdb reprocessed the multiplex PCR reads with MiXCR, giving one entry per CDR3 protein. Of about 240,000 distinct CDR3 sequences listed, about 19% are singletons. As to time point: newly diagnosed GD, antithyroid drugs for less than 3 months. The TCR library was made from RNA that had been extracted from PBMCs in TRIzol. Blood from the periphery, around 10 milliliters in all, was drawn into EDTA tubes. The chain employs TRBV6-5 and TRBJ2-3; the D call may be TRBD1 or TRBD2 (5 bases each). The TCR sequence derives from a female donor with Graves disease. This specimen was peripheral blood mononuclear cells (PBMCs), taken at new diagnosis, from a patient treated with antithyroid drugs. Here the CDR3 reads CASSSGDEFADTQYF. The DNA for the CDR3 is TGTGCCAGCAGTTCCGGGGACGAATTCGCAGATACGCAGTATTTT.